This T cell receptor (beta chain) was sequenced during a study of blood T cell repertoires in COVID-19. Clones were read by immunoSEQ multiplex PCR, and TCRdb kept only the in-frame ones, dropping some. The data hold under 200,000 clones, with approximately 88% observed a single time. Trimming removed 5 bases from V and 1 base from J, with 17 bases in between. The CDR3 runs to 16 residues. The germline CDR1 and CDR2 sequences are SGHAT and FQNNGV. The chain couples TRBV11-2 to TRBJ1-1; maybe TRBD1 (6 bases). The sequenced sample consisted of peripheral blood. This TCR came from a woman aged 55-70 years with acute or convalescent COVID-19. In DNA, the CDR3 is TGTGCCAGCAGCCCCACCGCCGGGACAACGAACACTGAAGCTTTCTTT. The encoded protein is CASSPTAGTTNTEAFF.